This TCR beta chain was recorded in a study of T-cell memory formation after mild COVID-19. Study-level findings and limits: Pre-infection memory showed some responding clones, and this suggested that cross-reactive memory joined.

TCRdb reprocessed the 5' RACE reads with MiXCR, giving one entry per CDR3 protein. This sample has approximately 490,000 distinct CDR3 sequences, with about a fifth found just once. V shed 4 bases and J shed 2 bases, with 12 bases lying between them. Per the germline V gene, CDR1 is MGHRA and CDR2 is YSYEKL. The CDR3 sequence is 16 residues long. This clonotype was detected a few times. Its target is not known. The chain recombines TRBV4-1 with TRBJ2-6, with no clear D. The clonotype was recovered from an adult woman who had mild COVID-19 (a few samples of this study predate the infection). Cell type and time point are not known. Sequenced sample: PBMCs or a T cell subset sorted from them (not recorded which). The CDR3 DNA sequence: TGCGCCAGCAGCCCAGCTCTAAGGGCTGGGGCCAACGTCCTGACTTTC. Translation gives CASSPALRAGANVLTF.